The source of this T cell receptor beta chain is a study of cytomegalovirus exposure and HLA in healthy donors. Primers: 60 Vbeta forward and 13 Jbeta reverse. Data came from immunoSEQ multiplex PCR; TCRdb stores just in-frame clones and leaves some out. The sample consists of about 150,000 clones, almost 80% of them appearing once. Study findings and constraints: Rarity characterized most TCR sequences, yet some public TCRs appeared in many donors.

This clone occurred once. No antigen is known for it. V was trimmed by 4 bases and J by 9 bases, leaving 17 bases between them. The CDR3 is 14 amino acids. The germline V gene has CDR1 SGHDT and CDR2 YYEEEE. The receptor comes from a male donor in good health and CMV-seronegative. This chain links TRBV5-6 with TRBJ2-1, with D possibly being TRBD1 (5 bases). The sequencing sample was made of PBMCs. The CDR3 DNA reads TGTGCCAGCAGCCCTGGTAGGGGCCTCGGTGAGCAGTTCTTC. Protein product: CASSPGRGLGEQFF.